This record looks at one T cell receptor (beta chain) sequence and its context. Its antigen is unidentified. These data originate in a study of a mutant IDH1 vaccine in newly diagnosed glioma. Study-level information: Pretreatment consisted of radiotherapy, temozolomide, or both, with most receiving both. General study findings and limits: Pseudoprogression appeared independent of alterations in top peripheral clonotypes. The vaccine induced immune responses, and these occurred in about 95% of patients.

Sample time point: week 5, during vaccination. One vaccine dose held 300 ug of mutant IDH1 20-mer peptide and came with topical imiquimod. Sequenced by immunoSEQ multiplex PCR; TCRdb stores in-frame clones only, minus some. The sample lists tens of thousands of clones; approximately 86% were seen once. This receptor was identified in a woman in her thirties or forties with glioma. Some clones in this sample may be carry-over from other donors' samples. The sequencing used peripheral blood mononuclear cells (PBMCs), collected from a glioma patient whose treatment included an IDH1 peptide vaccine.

Written as DNA, the CDR3 is TGTGCCAGCGCCCCCGAGGGGGCTCGTAATTCACCCCTCCACTTT. Protein: CASAPEGARNSPLHF. The rearrangement joins TRBV7-9 to TRBJ1-6, with 7 bases aligning to TRBD1. In germline, CDR1 is SEHNR, CDR2 FQNEAQ (reference sequence). CDR3 length: 15 residues. Trimming removed 8 bases from V and 6 bases from J; junction bases left unmatched: 10.